This T cell receptor beta chain was obtained from a study of T cells after yellow fever vaccination. This clonotype was detected only a few times. Its antigen is still unknown. TCRdb fed the 5' RACE reads into MiXCR, producing one record per CDR3 protein. The data show under 550,000 distinct CDR3 sequences, with around a fifth seen just once and 15% to 20% held by the top ten. Study observations and caveats: It was the secondary response that reached its peak faster, day 5 versus 15, but it was weaker. Most clones from primary vaccination resurfaced after the booster (about 95% CD4, about 91% CD8). Abundant clonotypes from the bulk population could have been carried over as contaminants into FACS-sorted repertoires.

CDR3 length equals 14 residues. V lost 5 bases and J lost 3, with 11 bases in between. This receptor was identified in a man younger than 35 who received the YFV17D yellow fever vaccine. The V and J genes are TRBV12-3 or TRBV12-4 and TRBJ1-5; D uncertain. The source material was PBMCs, sampled 21 days after the first yellow fever vaccination. For the CDR3, the DNA is TGTGCCAGCAGTCCGCGGGAGGTCAATCAGCCCCAGCATTTT. As protein: CASSPREVNQPQHF.